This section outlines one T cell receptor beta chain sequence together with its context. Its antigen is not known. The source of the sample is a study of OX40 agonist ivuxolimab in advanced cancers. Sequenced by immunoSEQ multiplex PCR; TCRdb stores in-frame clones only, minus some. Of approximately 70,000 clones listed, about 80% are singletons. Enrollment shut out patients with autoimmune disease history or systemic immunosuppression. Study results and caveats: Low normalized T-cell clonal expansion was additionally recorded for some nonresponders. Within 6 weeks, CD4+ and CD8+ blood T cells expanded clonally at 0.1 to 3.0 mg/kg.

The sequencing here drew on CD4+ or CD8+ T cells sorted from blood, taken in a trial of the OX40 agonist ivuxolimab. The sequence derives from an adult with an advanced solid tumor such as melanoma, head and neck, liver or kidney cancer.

The CDR3 region is CAWNRGPPAEQYF. The CDR3 nucleotides read TGTGCCTGGAACAGAGGACCGCCGGCCGAGCAGTACTTC. This chain uses TRBV30 with TRBJ2-7; D not certain. Per the germline V gene, CDR1 is GTSNPN and CDR2 is SVGIG (reference sequence). V was clipped by 4 bases and J by 6 bases, with 16 bases between them. The CDR3 covers 13 residues. The full variable domain, completed using reference TRBV30 and TRBJ2-7, is SQTIHQWPATLVQPVGSPLSLECTVEGTSNPNLYWYRQAAGRGLQLLFYSVGIGQISSEVPQNLSASRPQDRQFILSSKKLLLSDSGFYLCAWNRGPPAEQYFGPGTRLTVT.